This T cell receptor (beta chain) stems from a study of blood T cell repertoires in COVID-19. Study at large: Collection of acute and convalescent COVID-19 samples took place in the United States, Italy and Spain. PBMCs, B-cell-depleted T cells, or T cells provided the cDNA or gDNA that made up the material.

Original data processing: The assay estimated nucleated cells by amplifying reference gene primers. Assay: immunoSEQ multiplex PCR; the TCRdb copy retains only in-frame clones and omits some. From that table come the V and J calls and clone size; the DNA was used to work out D and trimming. The top ten clones hold approximately 0.56% of a sample with roughly 200,000 clones, 90% of them seen once. Germline V CDR1 and CDR2: KGHSH, LQKENI. This CDR3 contains 14 residues. V lost 4 bases and J lost 5, with 13 bases in between. The chain joins TRBV18 to TRBJ2-3; D might be TRBD1 (5 bases). This sequence was found in a middle-aged man with acute or convalescent COVID-19. The sequencing sample was made of peripheral blood. CDR3 DNA sequence: TGTGCCAGCTCACGGACAAGGACGGAAGATACGCAGTATTTT. Translating it yields CASSRTRTEDTQYF.